These T cell receptor beta chains were read from a single sample in a study of post-analysis software for immune sequencing data. TCRdb re-analysed the PCR reads in MiXCR, keeping a single row per CDR3 protein. The table records approximately 440,000 distinct CDR3 sequences, around 40% of them present only once. Sequencing input: blood. These receptors were obtained from a girl aged 10-17 years with multiple sclerosis. The CDR3 runs from the conserved cysteine through the conserved F or W. The D gene is left open where the match is weak. Clone sizes are given selectively: once, few, many, or a class where the clone is expanded.

J	D	size	V	CDR3	DNA
TRBJ2-5	TRBD1	NA	TRBV7-9	CASSWPDRYQETQYF	TGTGCCAGCAGCTGGCCGGACAGGTACCAAGAGACCCAGTACTTC
TRBJ2-3	TRBD2	few	TRBV29-1	CSVEELAGETSTDTQYF	TGCAGCGTTGAGGAACTAGCGGGAGAAACTAGCACAGATACGCAGTATTTT
TRBJ2-6	TRBD2	NA	TRBV29-1	CSVDPGLAGNSGANVLTF	TGCAGCGTTGACCCGGGACTAGCGGGAAACTCTGGGGCCAACGTCCTGACTTTC
TRBJ2-1	NA	few	TRBV7-9	CASSLGPSPYNEQFF	TGTGCCAGCAGCTTAGGGCCCAGTCCCTACAATGAGCAGTTCTTC
TRBJ2-7	NA	few	TRBV7-9	CASSLVLGADEQYF	TGTGCCAGCAGCTTAGTACTGGGGGCCGACGAGCAGTACTTC
TRBJ2-1	TRBD2	many	TRBV20-1	CSARTLAGEVNEQFF	TGCAGTGCTAGAACACTAGCGGGAGAGGTCAATGAGCAGTTCTTC
TRBJ1-2	TRBD1	NA	TRBV2	CASSRETGQIYGYTF	TGTGCCAGCAGCCGCGAGACAGGGCAAATCTATGGCTACACCTTC
TRBJ1-1	NA	NA	TRBV5-1	CASSLAGRDRSTEAFF	TGCGCCAGCAGCTTGGCCGGAAGAGACAGGAGTACTGAAGCTTTCTTT
TRBJ2-7	NA	NA	TRBV12-3/TRBV12-4	CASSPDATGDNLYEQYF	TGTGCCAGCAGCCCTGATGCCACCGGTGACAACTTATACGAGCAGTACTTC
TRBJ1-1	NA	NA	TRBV20-1	CSARVDMNTEAFF	TGCAGTGCCAGGGTAGACATGAACACTGAAGCTTTCTTT
TRBJ1-4	NA	NA	TRBV7-9	CASRYSPGGRTNEKLFF	TGTGCCAGCAGGTATTCGCCTGGGGGAAGAACTAATGAAAAACTGTTTTTT
TRBJ2-7	NA	NA	TRBV5-1	CASSLVAQSSYVQYF	TGCGCCAGCAGCTTGGTGGCGCAGAGCTCCTACGTGCAGTACTTC
TRBJ2-1	NA	NA	TRBV4-1	CASSQGRLGYEQFF	TGCGCCAGCAGCCAAGGCCGGCTGGGTTATGAGCAGTTCTTC
TRBJ1-5	NA	few	TRBV24-1	CATSDTWNQPQHF	TGTGCCACCAGTGACACTTGGAATCAGCCCCAGCATTTT
TRBJ2-3	TRBD2	few	TRBV6-1	CASSTSGYTDTQYF	TGTGCCAGCAGTACTAGCGGTTACACAGATACGCAGTATTTT